This TCR beta chain was sequenced in a study of T cells in women clearing cervical HPV infection. Study-level information: Women with histologically confirmed HPV16-related CIN3 or worse, 2 with invasive cancer, served as cases. Case blood drawn at lesion detection; control blood after infection cleared.

TCR beta CDR3 amplified by multiplex PCR from roughly 1,100 ng genomic DNA. Data came from immunoSEQ multiplex PCR; TCRdb stores just in-frame clones and leaves some out. This sample's clone table lists 25,000 to 35,000 clones. The study's findings and limits: Effector/memory and HPV-specific T cells were not isolated, and association timing is unknown.

CDR1 LNHDA and CDR2 SQIVND come from the germline V gene (reference sequence). The CDR3 covers 16 residues. Trimming left V 6 bases short and J 4 bases short, with 16 bases between. Remarks on this clone: No antigen is known for it. The sequence runs out 3 residues before the end of the CDR3; the remainder is reconstructed from the germline J gene.

This TCR was sampled from a woman aged 18 to 75 with a cervical HPV16 infection that either progressed to CIN3+ or cleared (not recorded which). The J gene is TRBJ2-6, the V gene TRBV19; maybe TRBD1 (6 bases). Sample: blood buffy coat. CDR3 DNA, as far as it was read: TGTGCCAGTAGCAGGGGCCGCTTAGAGGGGGCCAACGTC. Encoded protein: CASSRGRLEGANV. The whole CDR3 sequence is CASSRGRLEGANVLTF.